The T cell receptor (beta chain) described here comes from a study of cytomegalovirus exposure and HLA in healthy donors. CDR1 is LNHDA and CDR2 is SQIVND in the germline V gene (reference sequence). With V trimmed by 3 bases and J by 10 bases, 6 bases remained unmatched. CDR3 length equals 13 residues. Use of 60 Vbeta and 13 Jbeta primers characterized the PCR. Here immunoSEQ multiplex PCR was the method, and the copy in TCRdb shows in-frame clones only, minus some. The sample includes roughly 160,000 clones, 70% to 90% of them seen just once. The rearrangement links TRBV19 to TRBJ1-5; 7 bases are shared with TRBD1. This TCR came from a man aged 18 to 29 in good health and CMV-seropositive. The specimen sequenced was PBMCs. CDR3 amino acids: CASSIGDRTPQHF. CDR3 nucleotides: TGTGCCAGTAGTATCGGGGACAGAACTCCCCAGCATTTT. Full variable domain (missing parts from reference TRBV19 and TRBJ1-5): DGGITQSPKYLFRKEGQNVTLSCEQNLNHDAMYWYRQDPGQGLRLIYYSQIVNDFQKGDIAEGYSVSREKKESFPLTVTSAQKNPTAFYLCASSIGDRTPQHFGDGTRLSIL.